The 24 T cell receptor beta chains given below trace back to one sample, sequenced in a study of blood T cell repertoires in COVID-19. Method: immunoSEQ multiplex PCR; TCRdb's copy keeps in-frame clones and lacks some. Of a few hundred thousand clones listed, roughly nine tenths are singletons. Sequencing was done on a sample of PBMCs or T cells enriched from blood (not recorded which). All receptors come from a human donor in a cohort exposed to, infected with or recovered from COVID-19 (not recorded which). The donor label of this sample is uncertain.

In this sample, this clone turned up once. The chain has TRBV5-1 and TRBJ1-1, with a weak D call TRBD1 (6 bases). The CDR3 has 14 amino acids. V was trimmed by 4 bases and J by 6 bases, leaving 16 bases between them. The germline V gene encodes CDR1 SGHRS and CDR2 YFSETQ. The CDR3 DNA follows: TGCGCCAGCAGCCTCCGACAGGATAACCCTGAAGCTTTCTTT. Its protein product is CASSLRQDNPEAFF.

J is TRBJ2-3 and V is TRBV2; weak D call: TRBD1 (6 bases). The CDR3 is 13 residues long. The V end lost 9 bases, the J end lost 2 bases, and 12 bases lay between the germline ends. CDR1 SNHLY and CDR2 FYNNEI come from the germline V gene. The CDR3 spells CASRQELTDTQYF. DNA for the CDR3: TGTGCCAGTCGACAGGAGCTCACAGATACGCAGTATTTT.

V and J are TRBV27 and TRBJ1-5; tentatively, D is TRBD1 (6 bases). V gave up 6 bases and J gave up 0 bases, with 15 bases separating them. The CDR3 is 16 residues long. Germline assignment: CDR1 MNHEY and CDR2 SMNVEV (reference sequence). CDR3 sequence: CASRIGQLISNQPQHF. The CDR3 bases are TGTGCCAGCAGGATAGGACAGTTGATTAGCAATCAGCCCCAGCATTTT.

The V and J genes are TRBV3-1 (or the pseudogene TRBV3-2) and TRBJ2-3, with D perhaps matching TRBD1 (5 bases). This CDR3 region has 17 residues. V was pared by 4 bases and J by 3 bases, with 20 bases between. Germline lookup yields CDR1 LGHDT and CDR2 YNNKEL (reference sequence). Here the CDR3 DNA reads TGTGCCAGCAGCCGTCTTAGGGGCCCTCAGGGTACAGATACGCAGTATTTT. It codes for CASSRLRGPQGTDTQYF.

The chain recombines TRBV4-1 with TRBJ1-2, with 7 bases identical to TRBD1. With V trimmed by 3 bases and J by 0 bases, 4 bases remained unmatched. The CDR3 runs to 15 residues. Per germline, CDR1 MGHRA and CDR2 YSYEKL. CDR3 sequence reads: CASSQGDRANYGYTF. The DNA of the CDR3 is TGCGCCAGCAGCCAGGGCGACAGGGCTAACTATGGCTACACCTTC.

This rearrangement joins TRBV9 to TRBJ1-2, with a weak D call TRBD1 (5 bases). CDR1 and CDR2 from the germline V gene are SGDLS and YYNGEE. This CDR3 region has 14 residues. V was pared by 0 bases and J by 0 bases, with 6 bases between. The CDR3 here is CASSVGTSNYGYTF. The DNA of the CDR3 is TGTGCCAGCAGCGTAGGGACATCTAACTATGGCTACACCTTC.

The gene calls are TRBV19 and TRBJ1-3; D not resolved. The CDR3 covers 13 residues. CDR1 and CDR2 (germline): LNHDA, SQIVND (reference sequence). The germline V and J ends were trimmed by 5 bases and 2 bases, with 7 bases remaining between them. CDR3 DNA sequence: TGTGCCAGTAGTTCCGGTCCTGGAAACACCATATATTTT. Protein sequence: CASSSGPGNTIYF.

The sample holds one count of this clone. The CDR3 protein is CAISDATSGTYNEQFF. The CDR3 DNA reads TGTGCCATCAGTGACGCTACTAGCGGGACATACAATGAGCAGTTCTTC. The chain combines TRBV10-3 with TRBJ2-1, with 10 bases that match TRBD2. CDR3 length equals 16 residues. Germline values: CDR1 ENHRY, CDR2 SYGVKD. With 3 bases clipped from V and 4 bases from J, the junction kept 6 bases outside the gene matches.

This clone was seen once. The chain couples TRBV21-1 to TRBJ1-2; the table's D call, TRBD1, was not checked against the DNA. TRBV21-1 counts as a pseudogene. This CDR3 has 17 amino acids. The CDR3 DNA reads TGTGCCAGCAGCCTCCGGGACAGGGGTCCGAGCTACTATGGCTACACCTTC. Translated: CASSLRDRGPSYYGYTF.

V gene TRBV7-8 combines with J gene TRBJ2-2, with unresolved D. The CDR3 sequence is 13 residues long. Looked up from germline, CDR1 is SGHVS and CDR2 is FQNEAQ. Between the trimmed V and J ends, which lost 1 base and 5 bases, there was a span of 5 bases. For the CDR3, the DNA is TGTGCCAGCAGCTTAGATCGGACCGGGGAGCTGTTTTTT. Its protein product is CASSLDRTGELFF.

The chain uses TRBV7-6 and TRBJ1-6; 8 bases are a match to TRBD1. Trimming took 1 base from V and 6 from J; bases not matched to a gene: 5. The CDR3 has 16 amino acids. Per germline, CDR1 SGHVS and CDR2 FNYEAQ. The DNA of the CDR3 is TGTGCCAGCAGCTTAGGACAGGGGCCAGGTAATTCACCCCTCCACTTT. Its protein product is CASSLGQGPGNSPLHF.

The genes are TRBV6-5 and TRBJ1-1; TRBD1 agrees at 9 bases. The ends lost 4 bases at V and 8 bases at J; junction bases unmatched: 2. The CDR3 consists of 12 residues. Germline loops: CDR1 MNHEY, CDR2 SVGAGI. The CDR3 DNA sequence: TGTGCCAGCAGTTTAGGACAGGGGGAAGCTTTCTTT. It is translated as CASSLGQGEAFF.

This clone was seen once. The chain is built from TRBV12-5 and TRBJ1-5, with a tentative D call TRBD1 (6 bases). The CDR3 spans 14 residues. Germline V CDR1 and CDR2: LGHNT, FRNRAP. Trimming stripped 5 bases from V and 2 bases from J, with 10 bases between. CDR3: CASGGGGGNQPQHF. Written as DNA, the CDR3 is TGTGCTAGTGGTGGAGGGGGGGGCAATCAGCCCCAGCATTTT.

The chain employs TRBV7-9 and TRBJ1-2; D is possibly TRBD1 (5 bases). V shed 4 bases and J shed 2 bases, with 8 bases lying between them. Germline V gene data show CDR1 as SEHNR and CDR2 as FQNEAQ (reference sequence). This CDR3 comprises 13 residues. The CDR3 loop reads CASSSDTNYGYTF. The CDR3 DNA reads TGTGCCAGCAGCTCGGACACCAACTATGGCTACACCTTC.

This clone turned up a few times. The chain has TRBV27 and TRBJ2-5; D is possibly TRBD2 (6 bases). Germline CDR1 and CDR2: MNHEY and SMNVEV (reference sequence). Trimming pared 6 bases from V and 2 bases from J, leaving 16 bases between. The CDR3 is made up of 15 amino acids. CDR3 amino acids: CASSRRPGGQETQYF. CDR3 sequence (DNA): TGTGCCAGCAGCCGGAGGCCTGGGGGGCAAGAGACCCAGTACTTC.

The chain has TRBV6-4 and TRBJ1-3, with unresolved D. The CDR3 loop spans 18 amino acids. With 2 bases removed from V and 1 base from J, the gap between germline ends came to 18 bases. The germline gives CDR1 MRHNA, CDR2 SNTAGT. In DNA form, the CDR3 reads TGTGCCAGCAGTGACACGACCAGGAACGCTCAGTCTGGAAACACCATATATTTT. This gives the protein CASSDTTRNAQSGNTIYF.

With regard to this clone: This specimen includes other DNA sequences encoding the same CDR3. This CDR3 is CASSIEGNTEAFF. The CDR3 DNA is TGTGCCAGTAGTATCGAGGGTAACACTGAAGCTTTCTTT. This chain links TRBV19 with TRBJ1-1; no clear D. This CDR3 spans 13 amino acids. Trimming removed 3 bases from V and 2 bases from J, with 7 bases in between. Germline CDR1 LNHDA, CDR2 SQIVND (reference sequence).

The chain uses TRBV2 and TRBJ2-5; D unresolved. The CDR3 contains 13 residues. V shed 4 bases and J shed 4 bases, with 10 bases lying between them. CDR1 is SNHLY, CDR2 FYNNEI, per germline. CDR3 loop: CASSASFRETQYF. CDR3 in DNA: TGTGCCAGCAGTGCTAGTTTCAGAGAGACCCAGTACTTC.

The chain links TRBV2 to TRBJ1-2, with D perhaps matching TRBD1 (5 bases). V lost 4 bases to trimming and J lost 5 bases, with 14 bases between them. Germline CDR1 and CDR2: SNHLY and FYNNEI. The CDR3 has 14 residues. The CDR3 coding sequence is TGTGCCAGCAGTGCTTGGGGAGGGGAATATGGCTACACCTTC. Translated: CASSAWGGEYGYTF.

The chain couples TRBV24-1 to TRBJ1-2; 8 nucleotides agree with TRBD1. Looked up from germline, CDR1 is KGHDR and CDR2 is SFDVKD. The CDR3 consists of 17 residues. J was trimmed by 7 bases and V by 5 bases; bases with no gene match: 17. The CDR3: CATSAPSGGQGSRGYTF. As DNA, the CDR3 is TGTGCCACCAGTGCCCCCTCTGGAGGACAGGGAAGTCGTGGCTACACCTTC.

The chain is built from TRBV15 and TRBJ2-1; the match to TRBD2 covers 11 bases. CDR3 size: 17 residues. Trimming at V came to 0 bases and at J to 4 bases, leaving 5 bases not matched to a gene. Per germline, CDR1 LNHNV and CDR2 YYDKDF (reference sequence). As DNA, the CDR3 is TGTGCCACCAGCAGAGATCTGGCTAGCGGGGGGTACAATGAGCAGTTCTTC. The encoded protein is CATSRDLASGGYNEQFF.

Of note for this clone: This CDR3 is also generated by other DNA sequences in the sample. The V gene is TRBV27, the J gene TRBJ2-7; D is uncertain. This CDR3 is built from 14 residues. Per the germline V gene, CDR1 is MNHEY and CDR2 is SMNVEV (reference sequence). V was trimmed by 0 bases and J by 0 bases, leaving 6 bases between them. This CDR3 reads CASSLSPGSYEQYF. The DNA for the CDR3 is TGTGCCAGCAGTTTATCCCCGGGCTCCTACGAGCAGTACTTC.

V gene TRBV2 combines with J gene TRBJ2-3; 9 bases match TRBD1. CDR1 is SNHLY and CDR2 is FYNNEI in the germline V gene. The V segment lost 6 bases and the J segment 3 bases; nucleotides outside the gene matches: 4. The CDR3 is made up of 14 amino acids. The CDR3 protein is CASRTGTGTDTQYF. The CDR3 nucleotides are TGTGCCAGCAGAACCGGGACAGGGACAGATACGCAGTATTTT.

The rearrangement joins TRBV6-4 to TRBJ2-3; possible D gene TRBD1, 5 bases. Germline CDR1 and CDR2: MRHNA and SNTAGT. Between the trimmed V and J ends, which lost 2 bases and 4 bases, there was a span of 7 bases. This CDR3 contains 13 residues. CDR3 nucleotides: TGTGCCAGCAGTGACCAAGGGGCAGATACGCAGTATTTT. Encoded protein: CASSDQGADTQYF.